This T cell receptor (beta chain) appears in the sequencing data of a study of T cell repertoires in cytomegalovirus infection. This clonotype was found a few times. Antigen specificity is unknown. TCRdb independently ran MiXCR on the reads; one entry per CDR3 protein. The sample lists hundreds of thousands of distinct CDR3 sequences, less than 35% seen once, with over 10% in the top ten. There are 14 residues in the CDR3. The germline gives CDR1 SGHVS, CDR2 FQNEAQ. V was trimmed by 4 bases and J by 2 bases, leaving 10 bases between them. V gene TRBV7-8 combines with J gene TRBJ2-3, with D perhaps TRBD1 (6 bases). The origin of this receptor is a human donor in good health (CMV status not recorded). Some clones in this sample may be carry-over from other donors' samples. Sequencing was performed on cultured CD8+ T cells from PBMCs, taken from culture after CMV antigen stimulation. The CDR3 reads CASSSQGPTDTQYF. The CDR3 coding sequence is TGTGCCAGCAGCTCACAGGGACCCACAGATACGCAGTATTTT.